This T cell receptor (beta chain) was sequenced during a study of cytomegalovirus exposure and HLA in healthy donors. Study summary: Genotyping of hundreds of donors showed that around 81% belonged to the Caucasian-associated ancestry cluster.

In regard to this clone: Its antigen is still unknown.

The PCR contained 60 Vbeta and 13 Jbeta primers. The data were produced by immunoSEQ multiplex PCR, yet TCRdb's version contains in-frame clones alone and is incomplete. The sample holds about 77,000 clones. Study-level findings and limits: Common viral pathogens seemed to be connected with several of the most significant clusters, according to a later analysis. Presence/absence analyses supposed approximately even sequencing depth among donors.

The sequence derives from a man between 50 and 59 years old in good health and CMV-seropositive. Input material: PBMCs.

CDR3 coding DNA: TGCGCCAGCAGCTCGACGCCCCGGGGGAACACTGAAGCTTTCTTT. Protein product: CASSSTPRGNTEAFF. The rearrangement uses TRBV5-1 and TRBJ1-1; D is unresolved. The CDR3 is made up of 15 amino acids. From germline, CDR1 is SGHRS and CDR2 YFSETQ. V lost 3 bases to trimming and J lost 1 base, with 13 bases between them.